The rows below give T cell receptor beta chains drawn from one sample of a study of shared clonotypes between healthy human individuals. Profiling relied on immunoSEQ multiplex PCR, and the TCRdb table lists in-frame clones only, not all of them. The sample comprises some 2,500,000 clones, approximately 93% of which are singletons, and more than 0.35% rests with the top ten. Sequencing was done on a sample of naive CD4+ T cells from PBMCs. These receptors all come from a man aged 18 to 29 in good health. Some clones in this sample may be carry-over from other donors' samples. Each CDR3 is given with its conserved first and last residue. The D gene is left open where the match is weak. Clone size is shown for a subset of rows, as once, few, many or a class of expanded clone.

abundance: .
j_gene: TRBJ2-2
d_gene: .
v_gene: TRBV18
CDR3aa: CASSPDGPSGELFF
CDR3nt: TGTGCCAGCTCACCAGATGGGCCTAGCGGGGAGCTGTTTTTT

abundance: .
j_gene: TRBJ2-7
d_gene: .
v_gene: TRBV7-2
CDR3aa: CASSLVVAGGGEQYF
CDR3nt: TGTGCCAGCAGCTTAGTAGTAGCTGGAGGTGGCGAGCAGTACTTC

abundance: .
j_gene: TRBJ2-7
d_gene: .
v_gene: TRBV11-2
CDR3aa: CASSRQGYEQYF
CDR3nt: TGTGCCAGCAGCCGCCAGGGCTACGAGCAGTACTTC

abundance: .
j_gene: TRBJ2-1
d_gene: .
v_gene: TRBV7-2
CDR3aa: CASSLDRTINEQFF
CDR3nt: TGTGCCAGCAGCTTAGATCGGACTATCAATGAGCAGTTCTTC

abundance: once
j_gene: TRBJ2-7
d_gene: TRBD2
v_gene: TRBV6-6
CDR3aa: CASSLGLAGSYEQYF
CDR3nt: TGTGCCAGCAGCCTTGGACTAGCGGGATCCTACGAGCAGTACTTC

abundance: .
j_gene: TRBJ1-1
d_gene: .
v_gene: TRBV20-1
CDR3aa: CSALRATEAFF
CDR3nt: TGCAGTGCCCTTCGGGCCACTGAAGCTTTCTTT

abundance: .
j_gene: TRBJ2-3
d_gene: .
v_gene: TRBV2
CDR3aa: CASRVYRTDTQYF
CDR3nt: TGTGCCAGCAGGGTCTACAGGACAGATACGCAGTATTTT

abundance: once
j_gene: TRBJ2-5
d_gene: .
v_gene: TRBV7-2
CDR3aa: CASSLRSPVGETQYF
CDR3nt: TGTGCCAGCAGCTTAAGGTCGCCTGTTGGAGAGACCCAGTACTTC

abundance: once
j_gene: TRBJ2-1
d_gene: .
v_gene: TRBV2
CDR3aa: CASSGAEEYNKQFF
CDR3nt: TGTGCCAGCAGTGGGGCGGAGGAGTACAATAAGCAGTTCTTC

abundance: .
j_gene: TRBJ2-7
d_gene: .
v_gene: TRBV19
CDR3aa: CASSIAGQGSYEQYF
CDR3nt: TGTGCCAGTAGTATAGCAGGGCAGGGCTCCTACGAGCAGTACTTC